The 31 T cell receptor beta chains listed next were all sequenced from one sample in a study of T cell clonotyping in hematopoietic cell transplantation. Clones were sequenced by immunoSEQ multiplex PCR, and TCRdb holds only the in-frame ones, with some missing. The table records about 3,200 clones, roughly nine tenths of them present only once. Material: PBMCs, obtained at the time of graft-versus-host disease after allogeneic stem cell transplant. The receptors were gathered from a male patient aged 60 to 75 who had an allogeneic stem cell transplant from a related donor, so the T cells may come from the graft donor. Some clones in this sample may be carry-over from other donors' samples.

This chain links TRBV25-1 with TRBJ2-1; perhaps TRBD2 as D (5 bases). The V gene's germline CDR1 is MGHDK and CDR2 SYGVNS. The CDR3 loop spans 14 amino acids. The V and J ends lost 3 bases and 7 bases respectively, with 13 bases between them. In DNA form, the CDR3 reads TGTGCCAGCAGTGAGGGCCGGACGGGGAATGAGCAGTTCTTC. Protein sequence: CASSEGRTGNEQFF.

The chain combines TRBV6-1 with TRBJ1-5, with D possibly TRBD1 on 5 matching bases. The CDR3 is made up of 13 amino acids. Trimming cost V 6 bases and J 4 bases, with 10 bases left between them. Germline CDR1 MNHNS, CDR2 SASEGT. The CDR3 sequence: CASRGDGNQPQHF. The DNA for the CDR3 is TGTGCCAGCAGAGGGGACGGGAATCAGCCCCAGCATTTT.

The chain is built from TRBV19 and TRBJ1-5; TRBD1 is a possible D gene (6 bases). This CDR3 comprises 16 residues. The V end lost 4 bases, the J end lost 0 bases, and 13 bases lay between the germline ends. CDR1 is LNHDA, CDR2 SQIVND, per germline (reference sequence). DNA for the CDR3: TGTGCCAGTAGTACCTGGACAGACTATAGCAATCAGCCCCAGCATTTT. Translated: CASSTWTDYSNQPQHF.

The rearrangement joins TRBV6-6 to TRBJ1-4; TRBD1 matches 8 bases. Germline CDR1 MNHNY, CDR2 SVGAGI (reference sequence). V was clipped by 4 bases and J by 7 bases; unmatched bases: 8. The CDR3 is made up of 15 amino acids. This chain's CDR3 is CASSSPTGVSEKLFF. CDR3 nucleotides: TGTGCCAGCAGTTCCCCGACAGGGGTGTCTGAAAAACTGTTTTTT.

This sequence joins TRBV7-9 and TRBJ2-7, with 10 positions matching TRBD1. The CDR3 is made up of 15 amino acids. From germline, CDR1 is SEHNR and CDR2 FQNEAQ (reference sequence). V was pared by 4 bases and J by 5 bases, with 8 bases of the junction left unmatched. CDR3 sequence: CASSSGDRGKDEQYF. In DNA form, the CDR3 reads TGTGCCAGCAGCTCAGGGGACAGGGGAAAGGACGAGCAGTACTTC.

This clone was recorded once. The CDR3 coding sequence is TGTGCCAGCAGCCAAACTAGCGGGGGGCCGGGGGAGACCCAGTACTTC. Translating it yields CASSQTSGGPGETQYF. V usage is TRBV13 and J usage is TRBJ2-5; 12 bases are a match to TRBD2. CDR1 is PRHDT and CDR2 is FYEKMQ in the germline V gene (reference sequence). V dropped 5 bases and J dropped 5; count of bases not matched to a gene: 9. The CDR3 is made up of 16 amino acids.

The gene calls are TRBV7-2 and TRBJ1-2; D might be TRBD1 (5 bases). The CDR3 runs 11 residues. V gave up 6 bases and J gave up 12 bases, with 14 bases separating them. Per germline, CDR1 SGHTA and CDR2 FQGNSA. Written as DNA, the CDR3 is TGTGCCAGCAGTGGGGGGTATATTCACACCTTC. Protein sequence: CASSGGYIHTF.

This chain joins TRBV5-6 and TRBJ2-7; 9 nucleotides agree with TRBD2. J was trimmed by 4 bases and V by 4 bases; bases with no gene match: 9. Germline CDR1 reads SGHDT; CDR2 reads YYEEEE. The CDR3 totals 15 residues. The CDR3 here is CASSPQGLAGYEQYF. The CDR3, as DNA: TGTGCCAGCAGCCCTCAGGGCCTAGCGGGATACGAGCAGTACTTC.

The rearrangement links TRBV7-2 to TRBJ1-2; D perhaps matches TRBD1 (6 bases). CDR1 is SGHTA, CDR2 FQGNSA, per germline. This CDR3 is built from 14 residues. Trimming stripped 3 bases from V and 2 bases from J, with 10 bases between. CDR3 sequence reads: CASSFIGGNYGYTF. CDR3 DNA: TGTGCCAGCAGCTTCATAGGGGGGAACTATGGCTACACCTTC.

The CDR3 is CASSLVTGTGSPEQYF. CDR3 DNA: TGTGCCAGCAGCTTAGTTACCGGGACAGGGTCCCCCGAGCAGTACTTC. The chain recombines TRBV7-8 with TRBJ2-7; 9 nucleotides line up with TRBD1. The CDR3 is 16 amino acids. V was pared by 1 base and J by 6 bases, with 10 bases of the junction left unmatched. Germline CDR1 SGHVS, CDR2 FQNEAQ.

This clone was counted once. V is TRBV4-3 and J is TRBJ1-1, with a weak D call TRBD1 (6 bases). CDR1 is LGHNA, CDR2 YSLEER, per germline. The CDR3 consists of 17 residues. V dropped 0 bases and J dropped 3 bases, with 17 bases sitting between them. The CDR3 spells CASSQDGGGAGDTEAFF. CDR3 in DNA: TGCGCCAGCAGCCAAGATGGAGGAGGGGCAGGGGACACTGAAGCTTTCTTT.

This chain joins TRBV7-2 and TRBJ1-1, with D tentatively TRBD1 (6 bases). The CDR3 spans 14 residues. Germline assignment: CDR1 SGHTA and CDR2 FQGNSA. Trimming stripped 5 bases from V and 5 bases from J, with 15 bases between. The CDR3 sequence: CASSPRRGGTEAFF. The CDR3 nucleotides read TGTGCCAGCAGCCCCCGCAGGGGAGGGACTGAAGCTTTCTTT.

The V gene is TRBV19, the J gene TRBJ2-1, with TRBD1 matching over 8 bases. The CDR3 length is 13 residues. The V gene end was trimmed by 9 bases and the J gene end by 5 bases; junction bases not matched to a gene: 6. Germline loops: CDR1 LNHDA, CDR2 SQIVND (reference sequence). CDR3 nucleotide sequence: TGTGCCAGCGGGACAGGATTACACAATGAGCAGTTCTTC. This codes for CASGTGLHNEQFF.

The chain carries TRBV4-2 and TRBJ1-5; D is uncertain. Germline CDR1 LGHNA, CDR2 YNFKEQ. Trimming left V 0 bases short and J 2 bases short, with 8 bases between. The CDR3 is 15 residues long. Here the CDR3 reads CASSQDGQGNQPQHF. The CDR3 DNA sequence: TGTGCCAGCAGCCAAGATGGGCAGGGCAATCAGCCCCAGCATTTT.

The V gene is TRBV29-1, the J gene TRBJ1-6; 7 nucleotides match TRBD1. V shed 7 bases and J 7 bases; nucleotides not matched to a gene: 4. CDR3 length: 12 residues. CDR1 and CDR2 from the germline V gene are SQVTM and ANQGSEA. The CDR3: CSAGTENSPLHF. In DNA, the CDR3 is TGCAGCGCCGGGACAGAGAATTCACCCCTCCACTTT. The entire variable domain, with the rest obtained from reference TRBV29-1 and TRBJ1-6, is as follows: SAVISQKPSRDICQRGTSLTIQCQVDSQVTMMFWYRQQPGQSLTLIATANQGSEATYESGFVIDKFPISRPNLTFSTLTVSNMSPEDSSIYLCSAGTENSPLHFGNGTRLTVT.

This chain links TRBV7-9 with TRBJ1-6, with no clear D. Trimming took off 3 bases at V and 7 bases at J, with 4 bases between the two ends. CDR3 length: 12 residues. Germline values: CDR1 SEHNR, CDR2 FQNEAQ (reference sequence). CDR3 nucleotide sequence: TGTGCCAGCAGCTTTGAGAATTCACCCCTCCACTTT. This codes for CASSFENSPLHF. The variable domain in full, completed from reference TRBV7-9 and TRBJ1-6, reads DTGVSQNPRHKITKRGQNVTFRCDPISEHNRLYWYRQTLGQGPEFLTYFQNEAQLEKSRLLSDRFSAERPKGSFSTLEIQRTEQGDSAMYLCASSFENSPLHFGNGTRLTVT.

The chain is built from TRBV7-2 and TRBJ1-3; TRBD1 agrees at 8 bases. CDR1 is SGHTA, CDR2 FQGNSA, per germline. The CDR3 is 17 amino acids. V was pared by 4 bases and J by 0 bases, with 8 bases of the junction left unmatched. CDR3 sequence: CASSSSGGINSGNTIYF. The CDR3 DNA follows: TGTGCCAGCAGCTCCTCAGGGGGCATTAACTCTGGAAACACCATATATTTT. Full variable domain (missing parts from reference TRBV7-2 and TRBJ1-3): GAGVSQSPSNKVTEKGKDVELRCDPISGHTALYWYRQSLGQGLEFLIYFQGNSAPDKSGLPSDRFSAERTGGSVSTLTIQRTQQEDSAVYLCASSSSGGINSGNTIYFGEGSWLTVV.

The V call is TRBV11-2, the J call TRBJ2-5; D call uncertain. Germline CDR1 is SGHAT and CDR2 is FQNNGV. The CDR3 extends over 12 amino acids. V dropped 1 base and J dropped 5 bases, with 5 bases sitting between them. The CDR3 loop reads CASSLVGETQYF. For the CDR3, the DNA is TGTGCCAGCAGCTTAGTGGGGGAGACCCAGTACTTC.

The rearrangement joins TRBV5-1 to TRBJ1-1; D not resolved. The germline gives CDR1 SGHRS, CDR2 YFSETQ. The CDR3 contains 15 residues. V gave up 0 bases and J gave up 0 bases, with 9 bases separating them. The CDR3 region is CASSLASGLNTEAFF. For the CDR3, the DNA is TGCGCCAGCAGCTTGGCCTCAGGCTTGAACACTGAAGCTTTCTTT. The whole variable domain, remainder taken from reference TRBV5-1 and TRBJ1-1, is KAGVTQTPRYLIKTRGQQVTLSCSPISGHRSVSWYQQTPGQGLQFLFEYFSETQRNKGNFPGRFSGRQFSNSRSEMNVSTLELGDSALYLCASSLASGLNTEAFFGQGTRLTVV.

V gene TRBV7-3 combines with J gene TRBJ1-5; TRBD1 matches 7 bases. Germline CDR1 SGHTA, CDR2 FQGTGA. The CDR3 spans 16 residues. Unmatched junction bases numbered 7, after V lost 5 bases and J lost 0 bases. The CDR3 sequence is CASSKGGRDSNQPQHF. The CDR3 DNA reads TGTGCCAGCAGCAAAGGGGGCAGAGATAGCAATCAGCCCCAGCATTTT.

The rearrangement links TRBV30 to TRBJ1-5; D might be TRBD1 (5 bases). The CDR3 contains 17 residues. Germline V CDR1 and CDR2: GTSNPN, SVGIG (reference sequence). V was clipped by 0 bases and J by 0 bases, with 15 bases between them. CDR3 bases: TGTGCCTGGAGTGTAAGCAGGGACGGATATAGCAATCAGCCCCAGCATTTT. Translation: CAWSVSRDGYSNQPQHF.

V gene TRBV7-2 combines with J gene TRBJ2-1; TRBD2 matches at 8 bases. Trimming at V came to 1 base and at J to 6 bases, leaving 5 bases not matched to a gene. This CDR3 has 15 amino acids. CDR1 and CDR2 from the germline V gene are SGHTA and FQGNSA. The CDR3, as DNA: TGTGCCAGCAGCTTAGTACCCGGGGGGGCCAATGAGCAGTTCTTC. Translating it yields CASSLVPGGANEQFF.

The gene calls are TRBV15 and TRBJ2-3; D may be TRBD2 (6 bases). This CDR3 has 19 amino acids. The germline gives CDR1 LNHNV, CDR2 YYDKDF (reference sequence). The germline V and J ends were trimmed by 0 bases and 0 bases, with 19 bases remaining between them. The CDR3 coding sequence is TGTGCCACCAGCAGAGATAGTATCCAGGGACTTACTAGCACAGATACGCAGTATTTT. It translates to CATSRDSIQGLTSTDTQYF. Full variable domain (missing parts from reference TRBV15 and TRBJ2-3): DAMVIQNPRYQVTQFGKPVTLSCSQTLNHNVMYWYQQKSSQAPKLLFHYYDKDFNNEADTPDNFQSRRPNTSFCFLDIRSPGLGDTAMYLCATSRDSIQGLTSTDTQYFGPGTRLTVL.

The chain carries TRBV7-6 and TRBJ1-2; 10 bases are a match to TRBD1. The germline CDR1 and CDR2 sequences are SGHVS and FNYEAQ. The CDR3 has 15 residues. The junction had 10 bases not matched to a gene; V was cut back by 5 bases and J by 7 bases. CDR3 sequence (DNA): TGTGCCAGCAGCGAACAACCGGGACAGGGGTCTGGCTACACCTTC. Its protein product is CASSEQPGQGSGYTF.

The chain has TRBV7-2 and TRBJ2-7, with 10 bases identical to TRBD2. The CDR3 runs 16 residues. Unmatched junction bases numbered 14, after V lost 5 bases and J lost 7 bases. Germline V gene data show CDR1 as SGHTA and CDR2 as FQGNSA. The CDR3 sequence: CASSTPERGGQWEQYF. CDR3 DNA: TGTGCCAGCAGCACCCCCGAGCGGGGGGGTCAATGGGAGCAGTACTTC. Based on the CDR3 plus reference TRBV7-2 and TRBJ2-7, the full variable domain is GAGVSQSPSNKVTEKGKDVELRCDPISGHTALYWYRQSLGQGLEFLIYFQGNSAPDKSGLPSDRFSAERTGGSVSTLTIQRTQQEDSAVYLCASSTPERGGQWEQYFGPGTRLTVT.

This chain uses TRBV7-9 with TRBJ2-7, with 7 bases that match TRBD1. The germline V gene has CDR1 SEHNR and CDR2 FQNEAQ (reference sequence). CDR3 length: 13 residues. Unmatched junction bases numbered 7, after V lost 6 bases and J lost 5 bases. Here the CDR3 reads CASRYRGVDEQYF. The CDR3 DNA is TGTGCCAGCAGATACAGGGGAGTAGACGAGCAGTACTTC.

The V call is TRBV14, the J call TRBJ1-6; D is unresolved. Germline assignment: CDR1 SGHDN and CDR2 FVKESK. The V and J ends lost 2 bases and 4 bases respectively, with 0 bases between them. The CDR3 totals 12 residues. This CDR3 is CASSQYNSPLHF. As DNA, the CDR3 is TGTGCCAGCAGCCAATATAATTCACCCCTCCACTTT.

The chain combines TRBV6-1 with TRBJ2-5; 10 bases fit TRBD2. This CDR3 spans 14 amino acids. From germline, CDR1 is MNHNS and CDR2 SASEGT. V shed 7 bases, J shed 5 bases, and the junction held 7 bases outside the gene matches. The CDR3 loop reads CASTLAGEGETQYF. The DNA for the CDR3 is TGTGCCAGCACCCTAGCGGGGGAGGGGGAGACCCAGTACTTC.

This sequence joins TRBV5-1 and TRBJ2-2, with D possibly being TRBD2 (6 bases). The V end lost 7 bases, the J end lost 5 bases, and 15 bases lay between the germline ends. The CDR3 contains 14 residues. The germline gives CDR1 SGHRS, CDR2 YFSETQ. CDR3 nucleotides: TGCGCCAGCTCCTCGGGGGTGCAGACCGGGGAGCTGTTTTTT. This sequence encodes CASSSGVQTGELFF.

The chain employs TRBV30 and TRBJ2-3, with D hard to call. Germline values: CDR1 GTSNPN, CDR2 SVGIG (reference sequence). V was pared by 3 bases and J by 4 bases, with 8 bases between. The CDR3 is 12 amino acids. CDR3 in DNA: TGTGCCTGGAGCGCTAGGGCAGATACGCAGTATTTT. Its protein is CAWSARADTQYF.

The V call is TRBV5-6, the J call TRBJ2-3, with TRBD2 as a possible D gene (5 bases). The CDR3 has 14 residues. V gave up 3 bases and J gave up 3 bases, with 11 bases separating them. Germline V CDR1 and CDR2: SGHDT, YYEEEE. In DNA form, the CDR3 reads TGTGCCAGCAGCTCATCCCCGGGAACAGATACGCAGTATTTT. It yields the protein CASSSSPGTDTQYF.